This passage covers 6 T cell receptor beta chains from one sample sequenced in a study of cytomegalovirus exposure and HLA in healthy donors. PCR primers comprised 60 Vbeta and 13 Jbeta primers. Only in-frame clones appear in the TCRdb table, and some are missing; sequencing was by immunoSEQ multiplex PCR. In the table there are around 150,000 clones, 65% to 85% of which are singletons. The sequenced sample consisted of PBMCs. These receptors were obtained from a man aged 35 to 55 in good health and CMV-seropositive.

The chain is built from TRBV6-5 and TRBJ2-7; 7 positions agree with TRBD1. CDR1 MNHEY and CDR2 SVGAGI come from the germline V gene. V gave up 7 bases and J gave up 0 bases; unmatched junction bases: 6. The CDR3 length is 14 residues. This CDR3 is CASTTGPPSYEQYF. DNA of the CDR3: TGTGCCAGCACGACAGGGCCCCCCTCCTACGAGCAGTACTTC.

The chain joins TRBV19 to TRBJ2-3; 12 nucleotides line up with TRBD2. Per germline, CDR1 LNHDA and CDR2 SQIVND (reference sequence). The CDR3 extends over 18 amino acids. With V trimmed by 6 bases and J by 5 bases, 15 bases remained unmatched. CDR3 loop: CASSPLPNLAGGRDTQYF. CDR3 DNA sequence: TGTGCCAGTAGCCCCCTGCCCAATCTAGCGGGGGGGAGAGATACGCAGTATTTT.

This clone was observed a few times. The chain employs TRBV5-1 and TRBJ1-3, with D perhaps matching TRBD1 (6 bases). The CDR3 is 16 amino acids. The germline V and J ends were trimmed by 2 bases and 0 bases, with 12 bases remaining between them. Germline V lookup: CDR1 SGHRS, CDR2 YFSETQ. This CDR3 is CASSFGDTGSGNTIYF. The CDR3, as DNA: TGCGCCAGCAGCTTCGGGGACACAGGCTCTGGAAACACCATATATTTT.

Concerning this clone: The junction differs from germline at one of its ends, possibly a read error. The V gene is TRBV5-6, the J gene TRBJ1-2; tentatively, D is TRBD1 (5 bases). Germline assignment: CDR1 SGHDT and CDR2 YYEEEE. The CDR3 is made up of 15 amino acids. The CDR3 region is CAGSLAGRGAEGYTF. The CDR3 bases are TGTGCCGGCAGCTTGGCTGGGCGCGGGGCAGAGGGCTACACCTTC.

The chain uses TRBV11-2 and TRBJ2-1; 7 nucleotides match TRBD2. V lost 1 base and J lost 4; bases outside the gene matches: 7. The CDR3 contains 16 residues. Looked up from germline, CDR1 is SGHAT and CDR2 is FQNNGV. CDR3 amino acids: CASSLGTRLEYNEQFF. Here the CDR3 DNA reads TGTGCCAGCAGCTTAGGGACTAGATTAGAATACAATGAGCAGTTCTTC.

This chain links TRBV19 with TRBJ1-1; tentatively, D is TRBD1 (6 bases). Germline lookup yields CDR1 LNHDA and CDR2 SQIVND (reference sequence). V lost 5 bases and J lost 6, with 19 bases in between. The CDR3 consists of 15 residues. Written as DNA, the CDR3 is TGTGCCAGTAGTTGGGGGCCGGGGATGGTAGCTGAAGCTTTCTTT. It yields the protein CASSWGPGMVAEAFF.